This T cell receptor beta chain was identified during a study of blood T cells in healthy people across ages. About the research overall: Per two T cells, about one barcoded beta molecule was captured through template switching.

Primed by a sample-barcoded 5' primer and a J-beta primer mix, a second PCR proceeded for about 7 to 12 cycles. In TCRdb, the 5' RACE reads were re-called with MiXCR into one record per CDR3 protein. Of roughly 500,000 distinct CDR3 sequences listed, roughly a quarter are singletons. Isolated per sample were at least 6 million PBMCs. The CDR3 covers 14 residues. The V and J ends lost 3 bases and 8 bases respectively, with 13 bases between them. Germline CDR1 and CDR2: LNHNV and YYDKDF (reference sequence). This clonotype was detected only a few times. This chain connects TRBV15 to TRBJ1-4; possibly TRBD1 for D (6 bases). This TCR was sampled from a woman in her seventies in good health. The sample was blood. Here the CDR3 DNA reads TGTGCCACCAGCAGCGTCAGGGGTTCGGAAAAACTGTTTTTT. Translating it yields CATSSVRGSEKLFF.